This T cell receptor beta chain was identified during a study of cytomegalovirus exposure and HLA in healthy donors. The germline gives CDR1 SNHLY, CDR2 FYNNEI. The CDR3 consists of 13 residues. V was pared by 6 bases and J by 0 bases, with 8 bases between. The PCR ran on 60 Vbeta and 13 Jbeta primers. Method: immunoSEQ multiplex PCR; TCRdb's copy keeps in-frame clones and lacks some. The repertoire includes about 110,000 clones, under 80% of them detected once, and more than 3.5% sits in the top ten. The source of this sequence is a woman aged 40 to 50 in good health and CMV-seropositive. The chain carries TRBV2 and TRBJ1-1; a weak D match, TRBD1 (5 bases). Sequenced sample: PBMCs. The CDR3 spells CASREGMNTEAFF. As DNA, the CDR3 is TGTGCCAGCAGGGAGGGGATGAACACTGAAGCTTTCTTT.